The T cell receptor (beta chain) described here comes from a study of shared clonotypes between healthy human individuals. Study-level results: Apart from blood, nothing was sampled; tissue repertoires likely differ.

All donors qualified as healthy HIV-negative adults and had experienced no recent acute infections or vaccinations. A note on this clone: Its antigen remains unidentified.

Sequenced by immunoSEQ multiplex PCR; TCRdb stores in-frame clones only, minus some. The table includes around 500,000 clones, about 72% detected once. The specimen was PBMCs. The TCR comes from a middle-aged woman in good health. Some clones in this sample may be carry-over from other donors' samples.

CDR3 bases: TGTGCCAGTTCCCTGGCGCCCAGGGGTGAGCAGTTCTTC. This gives the protein CASSLAPRGEQFF. V usage is TRBV19 and J usage is TRBJ2-1; D may be TRBD1 (6 bases). The CDR3 runs to 13 residues. Germline V gives CDR1 LNHDA, CDR2 SQIVND (reference sequence). Trimming shortened V by 8 bases and J by 9 bases, and 17 bases separated the two germline ends.